One and the same sample provided the 16 T cell receptor beta chains below, sequenced in a study of blood T cell repertoires in COVID-19. TCRdb's table, derived via immunoSEQ multiplex PCR, lists solely in-frame clones and lacks some. The sample carries under 300,000 clones, 80% to 90% recorded once. Sequencing was carried out using PBMCs or T cells enriched from blood (not recorded which). Receptor source: a woman aged 40 to 50 who had been exposed to COVID-19.

The chain is built from TRBV11-2 and TRBJ2-1; D gene unclear. Germline-derived CDR1 and CDR2 are SGHAT and FQNNGV. The V gene lost 11 bases and the J gene lost 2 bases, with 16 bases spanning the gap. The CDR3 has 14 amino acids. CDR3 residues: CASQRGPTYNEQFF. The CDR3 DNA sequence: TGTGCCTCCCAACGTGGGCCTACCTACAATGAGCAGTTCTTC.

This chain connects TRBV20-1 to TRBJ2-1; TRBD1 matches at 12 bases. The length of the CDR3 is 15 residues. The trim removed 5 bases at V and 7 bases at J, leaving 9 bases unmatched. Germline CDR1 is DFQATT and CDR2 is SNEGSKA (reference sequence). The CDR3 nucleotides are TGCAGTGCTTGTGGGACAGGGGGCGCGGGGAATGAGCAGTTCTTC. It codes for CSACGTGGAGNEQFF.

This clone came up once. V and J are TRBV12-3 or TRBV12-4 and TRBJ2-7; possible D gene TRBD2, 6 bases. The V end lost 3 bases, the J end lost 7 bases, and 13 bases lay between the germline ends. This CDR3 spans 13 amino acids. CDR3 nucleotide sequence: TGTGCCAGCAGTTTGGGGGGTTCTGGGGAGCAGTACGTC. It translates to CASSLGGSGEQYV.

The rearrangement uses TRBV5-6 and TRBJ1-1; D remains ambiguous. V lost 3 bases to trimming and J lost 1 base, with 10 bases between them. CDR1 SGHDT and CDR2 YYEEEE come from the germline V gene. The CDR3 loop spans 14 amino acids. CDR3 loop: CASSSPRGNTEAFF. DNA for the CDR3: TGTGCCAGCAGCTCACCAAGAGGGAACACTGAAGCTTTCTTT.

The chain recombines TRBV21-1 with TRBJ2-1; TRBD2, as called in the table, went unchecked against the DNA. TRBV21-1 is flagged as a pseudogene. The CDR3 is made up of 16 amino acids. The CDR3 sequence is CASSKFRRGTYNEQFF. Written as DNA, the CDR3 is TGTGCCAGCAGCAAATTTAGGCGGGGCACCTACAATGAGCAGTTCTTC.

The chain carries TRBV16 and TRBJ2-4; 11 bases match TRBD1. Germline V gives CDR1 KGHSY, CDR2 FQNENV. This CDR3 is built from 18 residues. J gave up 3 bases and V 3 bases, and 10 bases lay outside the gene matches. CDR3: CASSQKTGTGGGKNIQYF. The CDR3 DNA follows: TGTGCCAGCAGCCAGAAAACCGGGACAGGGGGAGGCAAAAACATTCAGTACTTC.

This clone was found once. V gene TRBV4-1 combines with J gene TRBJ2-5; the D gene is possibly TRBD1 (6 bases). Trimming pared 1 base from V and 4 bases from J, leaving 22 bases between. Germline V gives CDR1 MGHRA, CDR2 YSYEKL. This CDR3 is built from 18 residues. CDR3 amino acids: CASSQALKWSGVGETQYF. The CDR3 nucleotides read TGCGCCAGCAGCCAAGCCCTTAAGTGGTCAGGGGTGGGAGAGACCCAGTACTTC.

The genes are TRBV11-2 and TRBJ2-7, with D uncertain. Germline V gene lookup returns CDR1 SGHAT and CDR2 FQNNGV. The CDR3 totals 14 residues. V lost 1 base and J 0 bases, leaving 7 bases between the germline ends. CDR3 loop: CASSLGPSSYEQYV. The CDR3 bases are TGTGCCAGCAGCTTAGGGCCTAGCTCCTACGAGCAGTACGTC.

This chain joins TRBV5-4 and TRBJ1-3; D ambiguous. V was clipped by 2 bases and J by 7 bases, with 19 bases between them. Germline CDR1 SGHNT, CDR2 YYREEE (reference sequence). This CDR3 has 16 amino acids. The CDR3 DNA follows: TGTGCCAGCAGCTTCCCGGGATCGGGCCCTTTGAACACCATATATTTT. It encodes CASSFPGSGPLNTIYF.

The CDR3 reads CASSPMSGRRETQYF. CDR3 sequence (DNA): TGTGCCAGCAGCCCCATGAGCGGGAGGAGGGAGACCCAGTACTTC. V is TRBV9 and J is TRBJ2-5, with 9 bases matching TRBD2. V was clipped by 4 bases and J by 5 bases; unmatched bases: 9. Germline lookup yields CDR1 SGDLS and CDR2 YYNGEE. The CDR3 is 15 amino acids.

The CDR3 spells CASSRQYNQPQHF. Written as DNA, the CDR3 is TGTGCCAGTAGTAGGCAGTACAATCAGCCCCAGCATTTT. The gene calls are TRBV19 and TRBJ1-5; D call uncertain. Germline lookup yields CDR1 LNHDA and CDR2 SQIVND (reference sequence). Trimming removed 4 bases at V and 3 bases at J, with 7 bases between. This CDR3 is 13 amino acids long.

The J gene is TRBJ1-2, the V gene TRBV10-3; D call uncertain. The CDR3 has 14 amino acids. Trimming pared 0 bases from V and 5 bases from J, leaving 10 bases between. Germline V gene sequence: CDR1 ENHRY, CDR2 SYGVKD. The CDR3 DNA reads TGTGCCATCAGTGAGTCAAGTGGAGATTATGGCTACACCTTC. Its translation is CAISESSGDYGYTF.

The rearrangement joins TRBV11-2 to TRBJ1-2; D possibly corresponds to TRBD1 (5 bases). Germline CDR1 is SGHAT and CDR2 is FQNNGV. V lost 4 bases and J lost 4, with 19 bases in between. CDR3 length: 16 amino acids. The CDR3 spells CASSSLRDGGGYGYTF. In DNA, the CDR3 is TGTGCCAGCAGCTCACTCCGGGACGGGGGTGGCTATGGCTACACCTTC.

This clone came up a few times. This rearrangement joins TRBV7-9 to TRBJ2-1, with 7 bases aligning to TRBD2. There are 13 residues in the CDR3. V lost 10 bases to trimming and J lost 6 bases; unmatched junction nucleotides: 9. Germline V CDR1 and CDR2: SEHNR, FQNEAQ (reference sequence). The DNA for the CDR3 is TGTGCCATCGAACGCGGGAGCGGCAATGAGCAGTTCTTC. Protein: CAIERGSGNEQFF. Supplemented by reference TRBV7-9 and TRBJ2-1, the full variable domain reads DTGVSQNPRHKITKRGQNVTFRCDPISEHNRLYWYRQTLGQGPEFLTYFQNEAQLEKSRLLSDRFSAERPKGSFSTLEIQRTEQGDSAMYLCAIERGSGNEQFFGPGTRLTVL.

The rearrangement links TRBV28 to TRBJ1-2, with no clear D. The CDR3 has 11 amino acids. Trimming cost V 10 bases and J 8 bases, with 14 bases left between them. Germline V CDR1 and CDR2: MDHEN, SYDVKM. The CDR3 nucleotides read TGTGCCAACTCTTCCCCCTCGGGCTACACCTTC. Translation: CANSSPSGYTF.

On this clone itself: An end of the junction differs from the germline gene, which may be a read error. The rearrangement uses TRBV5-1 and TRBJ2-6, with 8 bases identical to TRBD2. Germline values: CDR1 SGHRS, CDR2 YFSETQ. This CDR3 contains 16 residues. The CDR3 sequence is CASTTGGYSGANVLTF. CDR3 coding DNA: TGTGCCAGCACTACGGGGGGGTACTCTGGGGCCAACGTCCTGACTTTC.